This TCR beta chain derives from a study of blood T cell repertoires in COVID-19. Across the study: Material from acute and convalescent COVID-19 was sourced from the United States, Italy and Spain. Nucleic acid was either cDNA or gDNA, and it came from T cells, B-cell-depleted T cells, or PBMCs.

Under the authors' procedure: Amplification of reference gene primers provided the estimated nucleated cell counts. Method: immunoSEQ multiplex PCR; TCRdb's copy keeps in-frame clones and lacks some. V and J calls and clone size are those listed in that table; D and trimming were worked out from the DNA. Here the sample spans roughly 80,000 clones, around 77% being singletons. The germline V gene has CDR1 SGHVS and CDR2 FNYEAQ. The CDR3 is 13 residues long. The V and J ends lost 3 bases and 7 bases, in that order; junction bases with no gene match: 6. V gene TRBV7-6 combines with J gene TRBJ2-7; 7 bases align to TRBD2. This TCR was sampled from a man between 70 and 80 years old with active or convalescent COVID-19. Source material: peripheral blood. The CDR3 bases are TGTGCCAGCAGCTTGACCTGGGGGGGTGAGCAGTACTTC. This gives the protein CASSLTWGGEQYF.